The 14 T cell receptor beta chains reported below all come from one sample, sequenced in a study of blood T cell repertoires in COVID-19. The method was immunoSEQ multiplex PCR; TCRdb's version includes in-frame clones alone and lacks a portion of them. The repertoire holds some 200,000 clones, with nearly 90% as singletons. Sequenced sample: peripheral blood. These receptors came from a woman aged 18-35 years who had recovered from COVID-19.

This rearrangement joins TRBV6-5 to TRBJ2-7; 8 bases fit TRBD1. CDR3 length: 15 residues. J gave up 1 base and V 2 bases, and 4 bases lay outside the gene matches. Per germline, CDR1 MNHEY and CDR2 SVGAGI. The CDR3 coding sequence is TGTGCCAGCAGTTACCTCAGGGGGCTTTCCTACGAGCAGTACTTC. The encoded protein is CASSYLRGLSYEQYF.

This chain links TRBV30 with TRBJ2-3; D is perhaps TRBD2 (6 bases). CDR1 and CDR2 (germline): GTSNPN, SVGIG (reference sequence). This CDR3 has 17 amino acids. V lost 5 bases to trimming and J lost 0 bases, with 21 bases between them. This CDR3 is CAWGPSESGLSTDTQYF. The CDR3 nucleotides read TGTGCCTGGGGGCCTAGTGAATCGGGACTCAGCACAGATACGCAGTATTTT.

The gene calls are TRBV9 and TRBJ2-7, with 7 bases aligning to TRBD2. Germline lookup yields CDR1 SGDLS and CDR2 YYNGEE. V shed 0 bases and J 1 base; nucleotides not matched to a gene: 7. The CDR3 sequence is 16 residues long. CDR3 loop: CASSVGLLRESYEQYF. The CDR3 DNA is TGTGCCAGCAGCGTAGGTCTTTTGCGGGAGTCCTACGAGCAGTACTTC.

V is TRBV7-3 and J is TRBJ2-1; TRBD1 matches at 10 bases. The V gene end was trimmed by 0 bases and the J gene end by 8 bases; junction bases not matched to a gene: 7. The germline V gene encodes CDR1 SGHTA and CDR2 FQGTGA. The CDR3 runs to 16 residues. The CDR3 spells CASSLTPGQGFYEQFF. In DNA form, the CDR3 reads TGTGCCAGCAGCTTAACCCCGGGACAGGGGTTCTATGAGCAGTTCTTC.

The CDR3 coding sequence is TGTGCCAGCCAAGGACTAGCGGGGACCTACGAGCAGTACTTC. It specifies CASQGLAGTYEQYF. The chain recombines TRBV19 with TRBJ2-7, with 12 bases aligning to TRBD2. Germline-derived CDR1 and CDR2 are LNHDA and SQIVND (reference sequence). Trimming cost V 9 bases and J 2 bases; bases outside gene matches: 5. The CDR3 totals 14 residues.

This chain joins TRBV5-1 and TRBJ2-5; 9 bases align to TRBD2. This CDR3 region has 17 residues. The germline gives CDR1 SGHRS, CDR2 YFSETQ. V was clipped by 9 bases and J by 5 bases; unmatched bases: 20. The CDR3 spells CATSVMGGTAGGETQYF. The CDR3 region has the DNA TGCGCCACCTCCGTGATGGGCGGCACCGCGGGGGGGGAGACCCAGTACTTC.

J is TRBJ2-1 and V is TRBV4-3; TRBD2 matches at 10 bases. J lost 9 bases, V lost 0 bases, and 5 bases had no gene match. The CDR3 is made up of 15 amino acids. Germline CDR1 and CDR2: LGHNA and YSLEER. CDR3 amino acids: CASSQEELAGTEQFF. Here the CDR3 DNA reads TGCGCCAGCAGCCAAGAGGAACTAGCGGGAACTGAGCAGTTCTTC.

The chain is built from TRBV29-1 and TRBJ2-3; perhaps TRBD2 as D (5 bases). The V gene's germline CDR1 is SQVTM and CDR2 ANQGSEA. V dropped 8 bases and J dropped 1 base, with 16 bases sitting between them. This CDR3 region has 14 residues. This chain's CDR3 is CSSSGKVGTDTQYF. The CDR3 DNA reads as TGCAGCTCCTCGGGGAAAGTGGGCACAGATACGCAGTATTTT.

This chain links TRBV19 with TRBJ2-3; possible D gene TRBD1, 5 bases. Germline values: CDR1 LNHDA, CDR2 SQIVND (reference sequence). V lost 7 bases to trimming and J lost 8 bases, with 16 bases between them. CDR3 length equals 13 residues. For the CDR3, the DNA is TGTGCCAGTACGAACCCGCAGGGCCCTACGCAGTATTTT. Translating it yields CASTNPQGPTQYF.

The chain uses TRBV4-2 and TRBJ2-7; TRBD2 matches at 14 bases. This CDR3 spans 17 amino acids. Germline trimming cut 1 base from V and 3 bases from J; bases unmatched to any gene: 5. Germline-derived CDR1 and CDR2 are LGHNA and YNFKEQ. CDR3 DNA: TGTGCCAGCAGCCAAGCCGGGACTAGCGGGAGTCGCTACGAGCAGTACTTC. Translating it yields CASSQAGTSGSRYEQYF.

The CDR3 coding sequence is TGTGCCAGCAGCCCTTGGGGCAGCGTTGAAAAACTGTTTTTT. Translating it yields CASSPWGSVEKLFF. J is TRBJ1-4 and V is TRBV3-1 (or the pseudogene TRBV3-2), with D perhaps matching TRBD1 (5 bases). The V end lost 4 bases, the J end lost 7 bases, and 13 bases lay between the germline ends. Germline V lookup: CDR1 LGHDT, CDR2 YNNKEL (reference sequence). CDR3 length: 14 amino acids.

This clone counts as medium-sized (0.01 to 0.1%). J is TRBJ2-3 and V is TRBV6-4, with a possible D match to TRBD2 (5 bases). The CDR3 spans 16 residues. Trimming stripped 0 bases from V and 3 bases from J, with 13 bases between. Germline V lookup: CDR1 MRHNA, CDR2 SNTAGT. This CDR3 is CASSDSPGSATDTQYF. Here the CDR3 DNA reads TGTGCCAGCAGTGACTCCCCTGGGAGCGCAACAGATACGCAGTATTTT.

This chain joins TRBV5-8 and TRBJ1-2, with TRBD1 as a possible D gene (5 bases). The V gene lost 1 base and the J gene lost 1 base, with 8 bases spanning the gap. This CDR3 contains 14 residues. CDR1 SGHTS and CDR2 YDEGEE come from the germline V gene. Written as DNA, the CDR3 is TGTGCCAGCAGCTTGTTAGGGGATAACTATGGCTACACCTTC. Its protein is CASSLLGDNYGYTF.

CDR3 in amino acids: CASSPAGTSALYEQYF. CDR3 bases: TGTGCCAGCAGCCCAGCCGGGACTAGCGCGCTCTACGAGCAGTACTTC. The chain combines TRBV9 with TRBJ2-7, with 10 bases matching TRBD2. CDR3 length: 16 amino acids. From germline, CDR1 is SGDLS and CDR2 YYNGEE. The junction had 10 bases not matched to a gene; V was cut back by 4 bases and J by 3 bases.